This T cell receptor beta chain was retrieved from a study of T-cell reconstitution after alpha-beta-depleted transplantation in children. The CDR3 totals 12 residues. CDR1 DFQATT and CDR2 SNEGSKA come from the germline V gene (reference sequence). To note about this clonotype: Being one base from a much bigger clone, this may be a read error.

Preparation of the TCRbeta library used unique molecular identifiers. TCRdb re-derived calls from the PCR reads in MiXCR, one entry per CDR3 protein. The sample lists about 280,000 distinct CDR3 sequences; roughly 12% were seen once. J is TRBJ1-2 and V is TRBV20-1; weak D call: TRBD1 (5 bases). The input for sequencing was peripheral blood, taken 180 days after TCRalphabeta/CD19-depleted stem cell transplant. This receptor was obtained from a male patient under 10 years old who had a stem cell transplant for chronic granulomatous disease, so the T cells may come from the graft donor. The CDR3: CSARGGSRGYSF. The DNA of the CDR3 is TGCAGTGCTAGAGGTGGCTCACGGGGCTACTCCTTC.